This entry is about one T cell receptor (beta chain). Method: immunoSEQ multiplex PCR; TCRdb's copy keeps in-frame clones and lacks some. The sample has over 25,000 clones, less than 90% seen once; the top ten hold about 2.7%. Treatment meaning: preoperative locoregional IRX-2 cytokine immunotherapy. This phase Ib study tested locoregional IRX-2 cytokine immunotherapy given before surgery. The data were taken from a study of preoperative IRX-2 immunotherapy in early breast cancer. Germline V gene sequence: CDR1 MDHEN, CDR2 SYDVKM. V lost 5 bases and J 9 bases, leaving 17 bases between the germline ends. The CDR3 contains 14 residues.

The source material was lymph node tissue, sampled from a patient treated with IRX-2 immunotherapy. V and J are TRBV28 and TRBJ2-1; D is ambiguous. This TCR derives from a human donor with breast cancer. Here the CDR3 reads CASSTRGYVGEQFF. The CDR3 DNA is TGTGCCAGCAGTACTCGAGGCTATGTTGGTGAGCAGTTCTTC. Full variable domain (outside the CDR3, taken from reference TRBV28 and TRBJ2-1): DVKVTQSSRYLVKRTGEKVFLECVQDMDHENMFWYRQDPGLGLRLIYFSYDVKMKEKGDIPEGYSVSREKKERFSLILESASTNQTSMYLCASSTRGYVGEQFFGPGTRLTVL.